This TCR beta chain was found in a study of blood T cell repertoires in COVID-19. V lost 6 bases and J lost 4, with 12 bases in between. This CDR3 comprises 13 residues. In germline, CDR1 is SGHVS, CDR2 FNYEAQ. The assay was immunoSEQ multiplex PCR, and TCRdb's table has in-frame clones only and misses some. The table includes fewer than 350,000 clones, 86% detected once. The sequencing input was peripheral blood. The gene calls are TRBV7-6 and TRBJ1-1; D is undetermined. This TCR was recovered from a man aged 35-49 years with active or convalescent COVID-19. The CDR3 spells CASSRGSGTEAFF. CDR3 DNA: TGTGCCAGCAGTCGCGGATCGGGCACTGAAGCTTTCTTT.